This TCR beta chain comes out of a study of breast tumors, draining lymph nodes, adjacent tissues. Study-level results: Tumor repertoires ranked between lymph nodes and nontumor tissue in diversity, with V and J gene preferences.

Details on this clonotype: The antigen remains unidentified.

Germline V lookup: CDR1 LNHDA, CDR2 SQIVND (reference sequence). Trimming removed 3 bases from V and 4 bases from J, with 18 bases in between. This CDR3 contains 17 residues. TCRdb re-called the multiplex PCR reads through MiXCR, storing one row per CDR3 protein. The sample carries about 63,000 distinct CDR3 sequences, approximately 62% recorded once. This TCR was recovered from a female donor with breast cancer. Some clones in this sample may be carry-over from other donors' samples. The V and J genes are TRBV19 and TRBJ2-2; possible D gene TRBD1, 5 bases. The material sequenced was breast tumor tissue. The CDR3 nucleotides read TGTGCCAGTAGTATGAAGGGGTCCCGAGTAGGCACCGGGGAGCTGTTTTTT. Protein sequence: CASSMKGSRVGTGELFF.